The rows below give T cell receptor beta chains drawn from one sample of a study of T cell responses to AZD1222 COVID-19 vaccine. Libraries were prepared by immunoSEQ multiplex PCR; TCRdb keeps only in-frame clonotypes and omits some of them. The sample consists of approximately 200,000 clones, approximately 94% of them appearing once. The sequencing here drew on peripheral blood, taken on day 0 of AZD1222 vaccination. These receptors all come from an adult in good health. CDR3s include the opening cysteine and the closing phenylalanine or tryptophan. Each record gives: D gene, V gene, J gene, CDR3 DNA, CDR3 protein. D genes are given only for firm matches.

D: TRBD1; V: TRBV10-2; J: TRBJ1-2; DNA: TGCGCCAGTGGCCGGGACAGGGTCTATGGCTACACCTTC; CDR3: CASGRDRVYGYTF
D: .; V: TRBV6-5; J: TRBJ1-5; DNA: TGTGCCAGCAGGAAGGGGACGGATAGCAATCAGCCCCAGCATTTT; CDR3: CASRKGTDSNQPQHF
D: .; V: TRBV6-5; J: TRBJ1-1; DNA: TGTGCCAGCAGGCTCCGGGGGGTCGACACTGAAGCTTTCTTT; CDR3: CASRLRGVDTEAFF
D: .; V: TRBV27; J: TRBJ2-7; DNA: TGTGCCAGCAGCCTTACTGGAAACTACGAGCAGTACTTC; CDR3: CASSLTGNYEQYF
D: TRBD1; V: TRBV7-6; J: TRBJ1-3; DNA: TGTGCCAGCAGCTTAGAGACAGGGGGCTCTGGAAACACCATATATTTT; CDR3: CASSLETGGSGNTIYF
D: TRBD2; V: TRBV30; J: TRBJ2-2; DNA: TGTGCCTGGAGTTTACTAGCGGGACTCCGAGGCACCGGGGAGCTGTTTTTT; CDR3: CAWSLLAGLRGTGELFF
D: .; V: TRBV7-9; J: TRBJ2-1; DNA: TGTGCCAGCAGCTTAAGGGGGAGGGGCTACAATGAGCAGTTCTTC; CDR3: CASSLRGRGYNEQFF
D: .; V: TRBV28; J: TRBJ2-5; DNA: TGTGCCAGCAGTGCAGGGGTTTTGGAGACCCAGTACTTC; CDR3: CASSAGVLETQYF
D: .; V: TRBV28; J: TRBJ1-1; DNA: TGTGCCAGCAGGTTATCCAACCTGAACACTGAAGCTTTCTTT; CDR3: CASRLSNLNTEAFF
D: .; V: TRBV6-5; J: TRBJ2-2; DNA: TGTGCCAGCAGTTACTCGAATGGGCCCGGGGAGCTGTTTTTT; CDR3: CASSYSNGPGELFF
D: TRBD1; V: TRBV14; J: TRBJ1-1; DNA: TGTGCCAGCAGCCCCCAGGGGGACCCGGGGTGGGCTTTCTTT; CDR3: CASSPQGDPGWAFF
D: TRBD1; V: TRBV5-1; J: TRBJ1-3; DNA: TGCGCCAGCAGCTTTGCCGGGACAGACTTTGGAAACACCATATATTTT; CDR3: CASSFAGTDFGNTIYF
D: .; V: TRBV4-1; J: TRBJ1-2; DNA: TGCGCCAGCAGCCAAGATGGATCCACCATCACGGGCTACACCTTC; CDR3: CASSQDGSTITGYTF
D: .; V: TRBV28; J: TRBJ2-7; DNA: TGTGCCAGCAGTATTCTGCGATCCTACGAGCAGTACTTC; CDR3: CASSILRSYEQYF
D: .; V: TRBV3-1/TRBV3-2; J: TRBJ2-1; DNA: TGTGCCAGCAGCCAAAGCTTCCGATACGGGGGCAATGAGCAGTTCTTC; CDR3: CASSQSFRYGGNEQFF
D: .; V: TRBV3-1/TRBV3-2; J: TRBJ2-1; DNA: TGTGCCAGCAGCCGTCGCCTAGCGCTAAGCTCCTACAATGAGCAGTTCTTC; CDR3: CASSRRLALSSYNEQFF
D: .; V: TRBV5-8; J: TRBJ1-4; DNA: TGTGCCAGCAGCCAGGGGCCCTCAACTAATGAAAAACTGTTTTTT; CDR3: CASSQGPSTNEKLFF
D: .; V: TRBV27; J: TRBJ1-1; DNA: TGTGCCAGCAGTTTATTTAGCTTGGAGAACACTGAAGCTTTCTTT; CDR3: CASSLFSLENTEAFF
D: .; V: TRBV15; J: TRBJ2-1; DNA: TGTGCCACCAGCTTGTCCCATGAGCAGTTCTTC; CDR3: CATSLSHEQFF
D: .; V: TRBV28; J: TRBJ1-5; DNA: TGTGCCAGCAGCCTCTCGGGGCCTAGCAATCAGCCCCAGCATTTT; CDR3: CASSLSGPSNQPQHF